Listed below are T cell receptor beta chains from one sample, sequenced in a study of cytomegalovirus exposure and HLA in healthy donors. The data were produced by immunoSEQ multiplex PCR, yet TCRdb's version contains in-frame clones alone and is incomplete. The table records approximately 130,000 clones, under 85% of them present only once. Sequencing input: PBMCs. These receptors were collected from a man younger than 40 in good health and CMV-seronegative. The CDR3 runs from the conserved cysteine through the conserved F or W. The D gene is left open where the match is weak. Rows may omit the clone size; those that give it use once, few, many or a size class.

DNA: TGTGCCAGCAGCCCTATTATGGACAACACAGATACGCAGTATTTT
CDR3: CASSPIMDNTDTQYF
J: TRBJ2-3
D: NA
size: once
V: TRBV4-2

DNA: TGTGCCTGGACCCCAGACAGGGGAGGTTACGGCTACACCTTC
CDR3: CAWTPDRGGYGYTF
J: TRBJ1-2
D: TRBD1
size: few
V: TRBV30

DNA: TGCGCCAGCAGCTCAAACGTTAGGCCGGGGGGTGCTGAGACCCAGTACTTC
CDR3: CASSSNVRPGGAETQYF
J: TRBJ2-5
D: TRBD2
size: once
V: TRBV5-1

DNA: TGTGCCAGCAGCTTATACGGGGGTGGAGGGCAGTATTTT
CDR3: CASSLYGGGGQYF
J: TRBJ2-3
D: NA
size: few
V: TRBV11-3

DNA: TGTGCCAGCAGCTTAGATTCCGGGACTAGCGGGGGCTTGTACCAAGAGACCCAGTACTTC
CDR3: CASSLDSGTSGGLYQETQYF
J: TRBJ2-5
D: TRBD2
size: NA
V: TRBV11-3

DNA: TGTGCCAGCTCAGGCGACAAGCCAATTTCACCCCTCCACTTT
CDR3: CASSGDKPISPLHF
J: TRBJ1-6
D: NA
size: few
V: TRBV18

DNA: TGCAGCGTTACTCGGGAGGTTCTCAATGAGCAGTTCTTC
CDR3: CSVTREVLNEQFF
J: TRBJ2-1
D: TRBD2
size: NA
V: TRBV29-1

DNA: TGTGCCAGCAGCCGAAGGGGCTACAATGAGCAGTTCTTC
CDR3: CASSRRGYNEQFF
J: TRBJ2-1
D: NA
size: NA
V: TRBV13

DNA: TGCGCCAGCAGCCAGGAACGTGGACTAGCGGTCCAAGAGACCCAGTACTTC
CDR3: CASSQERGLAVQETQYF
J: TRBJ2-5
D: TRBD2
size: few
V: TRBV4-1

DNA: TGCGCCAGCAGCCAAGAGTACGCGGACAGGGCCCATGGCTACACCTTC
CDR3: CASSQEYADRAHGYTF
J: TRBJ1-2
D: TRBD1
size: NA
V: TRBV4-3

DNA: TGTGCCAGCAGCGTGGGGGGGGCCCAGAGCGAAAAACTGTTTTTT
CDR3: CASSVGGAQSEKLFF
J: TRBJ1-4
D: NA
size: NA
V: TRBV27

DNA: TGCGCCAGCAGCCCCGGGTTAGCGGGAGGCCTCTCCTACGAGCAGTACTTC
CDR3: CASSPGLAGGLSYEQYF
J: TRBJ2-7
D: TRBD2
size: NA
V: TRBV5-1

DNA: TGCGCCAGCAGACCCGTCCATGGAGATAATGAAAAACTGTTTTTT
CDR3: CASRPVHGDNEKLFF
J: TRBJ1-4
D: NA
size: few
V: TRBV5-1

DNA: TGTGCCTGGGGGAGCAGGCGAAGCACCCATTCACCCCTCCACTTT
CDR3: CAWGSRRSTHSPLHF
J: TRBJ1-6
D: NA
size: NA
V: TRBV30

DNA: TGTGCCAGCAGCTTGTGGGGCGGAACAGATACGCAGTATTTT
CDR3: CASSLWGGTDTQYF
J: TRBJ2-3
D: NA
size: NA
V: TRBV5-4

DNA: TGTGCCAGCAGCAAAGACCTGACAGTAGCCAAAAACATTCAGTACTTC
CDR3: CASSKDLTVAKNIQYF
J: TRBJ2-4
D: NA
size: NA
V: TRBV21-1

DNA: TGTGCCAGCAGCTTAGAAACGACACGGAACAATGGCTACACCTTC
CDR3: CASSLETTRNNGYTF
J: TRBJ1-2
D: NA
size: NA
V: TRBV7-2

DNA: TGTGCCAGCAGCCGACGGACAGGAGATGAAAAACTGTTTTTT
CDR3: CASSRRTGDEKLFF
J: TRBJ1-4
D: TRBD1
size: NA
V: TRBV7-2

DNA: TGTGCCAGCAGCTCTAGCGGGAGGGTGACCAATGAGCAGTTCTTC
CDR3: CASSSSGRVTNEQFF
J: TRBJ2-1
D: TRBD2
size: NA
V: TRBV5-6

DNA: TGTGCCAGCAGCCAAGAAGAGACACCGGCCCTTGAAGCTTTCTTT
CDR3: CASSQEETPALEAFF
J: TRBJ1-1
D: NA
size: NA
V: TRBV4-2

DNA: TGCAGCGGCCGTACAGGACCAGGCGGCTACACCTTC
CDR3: CSGRTGPGGYTF
J: TRBJ1-2
D: NA
size: NA
V: TRBV29-1

DNA: TGTGCCAGCAGCTTGGTCTTCGACAGTCGGGATTCACCCCTCCACTTT
CDR3: CASSLVFDSRDSPLHF
J: TRBJ1-6
D: NA
size: NA
V: TRBV5-6

DNA: TGCGCCAGCAGACACCGGGACTCTGACCTCTCTGGGGCCAACGTCCTGACTTTC
CDR3: CASRHRDSDLSGANVLTF
J: TRBJ2-6
D: NA
size: NA
V: TRBV4-1

DNA: TGTGCCAGCAGTACGCAGAACAATGAGCAGTTCTTC
CDR3: CASSTQNNEQFF
J: TRBJ2-1
D: NA
size: NA
V: TRBV27

DNA: TGTGCCAGTAGTCTCCAGGGCCAAGAGACCCAGTACTTC
CDR3: CASSLQGQETQYF
J: TRBJ2-5
D: NA
size: few
V: TRBV19

DNA: TGTGCCAGCAGCGCCGGGGTCTTAGAAGCTTTCTTT
CDR3: CASSAGVLEAFF
J: TRBJ1-1
D: NA
size: NA
V: TRBV7-9

DNA: TGTGCCAGCAGCTTAGCGGCGGGGGGGCCTGAAAATGAGCAGTTCTTC
CDR3: CASSLAAGGPENEQFF
J: TRBJ2-1
D: TRBD2
size: once
V: TRBV7-9

DNA: TGTGCCAGCAGCTTTATTTGGGCTAGCGGGAGCGCCACCACCTACGAGCAGTACTTC
CDR3: CASSFIWASGSATTYEQYF
J: TRBJ2-7
D: TRBD2
size: NA
V: TRBV7-9

DNA: TGTGCCAGCAGCTTAGCAGGGAACACCGGGGAGCTGTTTTTT
CDR3: CASSLAGNTGELFF
J: TRBJ2-2
D: NA
size: NA
V: TRBV11-3

DNA: TGTGCCAGCAGCCCGCTCCGGCAGGGCAATGAGCAGTTCTTC
CDR3: CASSPLRQGNEQFF
J: TRBJ2-1
D: NA
size: NA
V: TRBV11-2

DNA: TGTGCCAGCAGCTTTGAGACTAGCGGGAGTCTTGACTCCTACGAGCAGTACTTC
CDR3: CASSFETSGSLDSYEQYF
J: TRBJ2-7
D: TRBD2
size: NA
V: TRBV5-6

DNA: TGTGCCAGCAGCTTAGACCCCCCCAGCGGGGGGACAGATACGCAGTATTTT
CDR3: CASSLDPPSGGTDTQYF
J: TRBJ2-3
D: TRBD2
size: NA
V: TRBV7-6

DNA: TGTGCCAGCAGTTACGGGGGGAGGGGCTCCTACGAGCAGTACTTC
CDR3: CASSYGGRGSYEQYF
J: TRBJ2-7
D: TRBD2
size: NA
V: TRBV6-5

DNA: TGCAGCGCCGTTGGAGGAGGAAACACCATATATTTT
CDR3: CSAVGGGNTIYF
J: TRBJ1-3
D: NA
size: NA
V: TRBV29-1

DNA: TGTGCCAGCAGTTCTAGGGGCCGCCAAAATGAAAAACTGTTTTTT
CDR3: CASSSRGRQNEKLFF
J: TRBJ1-4
D: NA
size: NA
V: TRBV28

DNA: TGTGCCAGCAGCTTTTATCTCATTGGGAGCGAGCAGTACTTC
CDR3: CASSFYLIGSEQYF
J: TRBJ2-7
D: NA
size: NA
V: TRBV7-2

DNA: TGCGCCAGCAGCCTCCTTGAACTTGGACATCGAGTTTACAATCAAAACACTGAAGCTTTCTTT
CDR3: CASSLLELGHRVYNQNTEAFF
J: TRBJ1-1
D: NA
size: once
V: TRBV4-1

DNA: TGTGCCAGCAGCCCCTTTCAGACAGGGTTAGGCATGTTCTTC
CDR3: CASSPFQTGLGMFF
J: TRBJ2-1
D: TRBD1
size: NA
V: TRBV7-2

DNA: TGCGCCAGCAGCCAAGGAGGGGGGACTAGCGTATACAATGAGCAGTTCTTC
CDR3: CASSQGGGTSVYNEQFF
J: TRBJ2-1
D: TRBD2
size: NA
V: TRBV4-1

DNA: TGTGCTAGTGGTCCAACCACAGGGACCGGGGAGCTGTTTTTT
CDR3: CASGPTTGTGELFF
J: TRBJ2-2
D: NA
size: NA
V: TRBV12-5

DNA: TGCGCCAGCAGCTTAACCATCGCTAGCGAGGGGTTCTTC
CDR3: CASSLTIASEGFF
J: TRBJ2-1
D: NA
size: few
V: TRBV5-1

DNA: TGTGCCAGCAGCATCGGACAGGGGGCTAGAAACTATGGCTACACCTTC
CDR3: CASSIGQGARNYGYTF
J: TRBJ1-2
D: TRBD1
size: once
V: TRBV5-6

DNA: TGTGCTAGCAGCCGGGACAGGGGGGCCTACGAGCAGTACTTC
CDR3: CASSRDRGAYEQYF
J: TRBJ2-7
D: TRBD1
size: NA
V: TRBV7-7

DNA: TGTGCCAGCAGTTTTGACAGGGGTAGGACCTACGAGCAGTACTTC
CDR3: CASSFDRGRTYEQYF
J: TRBJ2-7
D: TRBD1
size: NA
V: TRBV6-6

DNA: TGTGCCAGCAGGGAACCCCGGGACAGGGAATCCTACGAGCAGTACTTC
CDR3: CASREPRDRESYEQYF
J: TRBJ2-7
D: TRBD1
size: NA
V: TRBV2

DNA: TGTGCCAGCAGCGTCTTCCTCACAGATACGCAGTATTTT
CDR3: CASSVFLTDTQYF
J: TRBJ2-3
D: NA
size: NA
V: TRBV9

DNA: TGTGCCAGCAGCTGGACTAGCGGGAGCGAGCAGTACTTC
CDR3: CASSWTSGSEQYF
J: TRBJ2-7
D: TRBD2
size: NA
V: TRBV7-3

DNA: TGTGCCAGTACTCCACTCGGGACAGGGGTTTCACCCCTCCACTTT
CDR3: CASTPLGTGVSPLHF
J: TRBJ1-6
D: TRBD1
size: NA
V: TRBV19

DNA: TGTGCCTGGAGTTCCCGGACAGTGTCCAGCATGAACACTGAAGCTTTCTTT
CDR3: CAWSSRTVSSMNTEAFF
J: TRBJ1-1
D: NA
size: NA
V: TRBV30

DNA: TGTGCCAGCAGTTACTCGAAAGCGGGGGGAAGAGATACGCAGTATTTT
CDR3: CASSYSKAGGRDTQYF
J: TRBJ2-3
D: TRBD2
size: NA
V: TRBV6-6

DNA: TGCGCCAGCAGCCAACTTCAGGGATCCTACAATGAGCAGTTCTTC
CDR3: CASSQLQGSYNEQFF
J: TRBJ2-1
D: NA
size: NA
V: TRBV4-3

DNA: TGTGCCTGGAGTGTTCGAGCGGACCACAATGAGCAGTTCTTC
CDR3: CAWSVRADHNEQFF
J: TRBJ2-1
D: NA
size: NA
V: TRBV30

DNA: TGTGCCAGCAGCTCAACAGAGAGCTCCTATAATTCACCCCTCCACTTT
CDR3: CASSSTESSYNSPLHF
J: TRBJ1-6
D: NA
size: NA
V: TRBV5-8

DNA: TGCAGCGTTGAAAGGACGGGACAGGGATCCGAGCAGTACTTC
CDR3: CSVERTGQGSEQYF
J: TRBJ2-7
D: TRBD1
size: NA
V: TRBV29-1

DNA: TGTGCCAGCACTTCGGGACAGGGTGTGTCTGGAAACACCATATATTTT
CDR3: CASTSGQGVSGNTIYF
J: TRBJ1-3
D: TRBD1
size: once
V: TRBV28